The entry that follows covers one TCR beta chain sequence. No cognate antigen has been identified for it. Within one base of it there is no much larger clone, and no base qualities were kept. The data derive from a study of OX40 agonist ivuxolimab in advanced cancers. Turning to the overall study: Ivuxolimab was an agonistic, fully human IgG2 monoclonal antibody directed against OX40 (CD134), a costimulatory receptor. Intravenous ivuxolimab was administered to patients every 2 weeks at six dose levels: 0.01, 0.1, 0.3, 1.5, 3 and 10 mg/kg. Of the 52 patients in dose escalation, 19 had hepatocellular carcinoma, some 15 had melanoma, 9 had renal cell carcinoma and 9 had head and neck cancer. A male proportion of around 83% and a mean age of approximately 58 years, ranging from about 23 to 79, were recorded for the dose-escalation cohort. Prior anti-PD-1, anti-PD-L1 or anti-CTLA-4 therapy was permitted, and checkpoint inhibitors had been received by about 44% of dose-escalation patients. Partial responses were achieved by three dose-escalation patients, of whom one had hepatocellular carcinoma and two had cutaneous melanoma. The purpose of peripheral TCRbeta sequencing was to test whether ivuxolimab changed TCR sequence diversity and led to clonal T-cell expansion. The monotherapy dose-escalation portion (N ≈ 50 patients) of the phase I ivuxolimab trial is reported in the paper. Broader findings and caveats from the paper: Partial responders in the 0.1-3.0 mg/kg groups had among the lowest normalized peripheral clonal expansion, especially among CD8+ T cells. The antigen specificity of the peripheral T cells that underwent clonal expansion was not determined. At doses of 0.1 to 3.0 mg/kg, clonal expansion of both CD4+ and CD8+ T cells in blood was seen between baseline and week 6. Low levels of normalized T-cell clonal expansion were also seen in some patients who did not respond. After ivuxolimab, more expanded clones were found on average in CD8+ T cells than in CD4+ T cells.

V is pared back by 2 bases and J by 5 bases, with 6 bases lying between the germline termini. CDR1 and CDR2 were assigned from the germline V gene (reference sequence) as MNHEY and SMNVEV. CDR3 length: 13 amino acids, cysteine to phenylalanine. The read is trimmed to its CDR3 DNA, 39 bases read in frame from base 1. The trial excluded patients who had a history of autoimmune disease or who were on systemic immunosuppression. Peripheral blood for TCR sequencing was collected from all dose cohorts at baseline, on cycle 4 day 1, and on cycle 7 day 1. Samples came from an open-label, multicenter, first-in-human phase I dose-escalation trial of ivuxolimab. Adults with locally advanced or metastatic melanoma, renal cell carcinoma, hepatocellular carcinoma or head and neck squamous cell carcinoma were enrolled in the trial. Before TCR sequencing, CD4+ T cells and CD8+ T cells from peripheral blood were sorted into separate populations.

Genomic DNA was isolated from the sorted cells so that the TCRbeta CDR3 region could be sequenced. The immunoSEQ Assay was used for sequencing of TCRbeta CDR3 regions. TCRdb carries this immuneACCESS record with in-frame sequences only. Its versions omit some clonotypes, under half of them owing to an unresolved V gene in the studies checked, with the rest unexplained. In this sample the table shows about 93,000 clones, 92% of which occur a single time. The top ten clonotypes cover 0.45% to 0.6% of the sample. This receptor was identified in an adult with an advanced solid tumor such as melanoma, head and neck, liver or kidney cancer. The receptor chain draws on TRBV27 and TRBJ2-2; the D gene identity is not certain. Sequenced here: CD4+ or CD8+ T cells sorted from blood, sampled in a trial of the OX40 agonist ivuxolimab. The sequenced DNA: TGTGCCAGCAGTTTAGCTTATACCGGGGAGCTGTTTTTT. Its protein is CASSLAYTGELFF.